The source of this T cell receptor beta chain is a study of cytomegalovirus exposure and HLA in healthy donors. TCRdb's table, derived via immunoSEQ multiplex PCR, lists solely in-frame clones and lacks some. The data contain roughly 330,000 clones, roughly nine tenths of them seen just once; the ten biggest clones take up approximately 1.2%. V was trimmed by 1 base and J by 2 bases, leaving 17 bases between them. Germline V gives CDR1 SEHNR, CDR2 FQNEAQ (reference sequence). The CDR3 is made up of 17 amino acids. The TCR was taken from a young woman in good health and CMV-seropositive. What was sequenced was PBMCs. V and J are TRBV7-9 and TRBJ1-1, with a weak D call TRBD1 (5 bases). CDR3 region: CASSLVSTASSNTEAFF. In nucleotides, the CDR3 is TGTGCCAGCAGCTTAGTTTCGACAGCAAGTTCTAACACTGAAGCTTTCTTT.